The 9 T cell receptor beta chains reported below all come from one sample, sequenced in a study of blood T cell repertoires in COVID-19. Only in-frame clones appear in the TCRdb table, and some are missing; sequencing was by immunoSEQ multiplex PCR. The data hold 200,000 to 300,000 clones, with around 86% observed a single time. What was sequenced was peripheral blood. The origin of the receptors is a woman in her 40s who had recovered from COVID-19.

The J gene is TRBJ1-2, the V gene TRBV5-1; D not certain. This CDR3 has 15 amino acids. Germline V gene sequence: CDR1 SGHRS, CDR2 YFSETQ. The V gene lost 0 bases and the J gene lost 3 bases, with 12 bases spanning the gap. CDR3 bases: TGCGCCAGCAGCTTGGTGGGCAGCATCGACTATGGCTACACCTTC. It codes for CASSLVGSIDYGYTF.

The chain carries TRBV9 and TRBJ1-1; 9 bases agree with TRBD1. The CDR3 covers 13 residues. V was clipped by 3 bases and J by 9 bases; unmatched bases: 6. Looked up from germline, CDR1 is SGDLS and CDR2 is YYNGEE. CDR3 loop: CASSAPGQGQAFF. The CDR3 bases are TGTGCCAGCAGCGCTCCGGGACAGGGCCAAGCTTTCTTT.

V usage is TRBV6-6 and J usage is TRBJ1-3, with 11 nucleotides matching TRBD1. Germline-derived CDR1 and CDR2 are MNHNY and SVGAGI (reference sequence). V gave up 4 bases and J gave up 0 bases; unmatched junction bases: 2. CDR3 length equals 16 residues. CDR3: CASSSGQGGSGNTIYF. The DNA for the CDR3 is TGTGCCAGCAGTTCGGGACAGGGGGGCTCTGGAAACACCATATATTTT.

The chain has TRBV19 and TRBJ1-2, with D perhaps matching TRBD1 (5 bases). V gave up 10 bases and J gave up 4 bases, with 19 bases separating them. Germline V gene lookup returns CDR1 LNHDA and CDR2 SQIVND (reference sequence). The CDR3 is 14 residues long. In nucleotides, the CDR3 is TGTGCCACCCAGGATGGGGGGATTGGCTATGGCTACACCTTC. It codes for CATQDGGIGYGYTF.

V is TRBV18 and J is TRBJ2-7, with TRBD1 identical over 9 bases. This CDR3 region has 14 residues. V was pared by 6 bases and J by 6 bases, with 9 bases of the junction left unmatched. The germline gives CDR1 KGHSH, CDR2 LQKENI. The DNA of the CDR3 is TGTGCCAGCTCCCGCCGGACAGGGGAGGCCGAGCAGTACTTC. Its translation: CASSRRTGEAEQYF.

A note on this clone: Other DNA sequences within the sample encode an identical CDR3. Here the CDR3 DNA reads TGTGCCAGTAGTACTCGGACAGGGGGTAACTATGGCTACACCTTC. It specifies CASSTRTGGNYGYTF. V gene TRBV19 combines with J gene TRBJ1-2; 10 bases fit TRBD1. Germline loops: CDR1 LNHDA, CDR2 SQIVND (reference sequence). This CDR3 contains 15 residues. V gave up 4 bases and J gave up 1 base; unmatched junction bases: 3.

This rearrangement joins TRBV6-5 to TRBJ1-2; 8 bases are a match to TRBD1. This CDR3 has 12 amino acids. The germline gives CDR1 MNHEY, CDR2 SVGAGI. Trimming removed 6 bases from V and 7 bases from J; junction bases left unmatched: 4. The CDR3 DNA is TGTGCCAGCAGGGCAGGGGGCTCTGGCTACACCTTC. Protein sequence: CASRAGGSGYTF.

The chain recombines TRBV6-5 with TRBJ2-7; 7 nucleotides line up with TRBD2. This CDR3 is built from 13 residues. Germline V gene sequence: CDR1 MNHEY, CDR2 SVGAGI. Germline trimming cut 6 bases from V and 7 bases from J; bases unmatched to any gene: 9. CDR3 nucleotides: TGTGCCAGCAGGGGGGGGACCCGGGAGGAGCAGTACTTC. As protein: CASRGGTREEQYF.

The rearrangement links TRBV9 to TRBJ2-1; D gene uncertain. CDR1 SGDLS and CDR2 YYNGEE come from the germline V gene. The V gene lost 4 bases and the J gene lost 0 bases, with 8 bases spanning the gap. This CDR3 region has 14 residues. CDR3: CASSPRSSYNEQFF. The CDR3 region has the DNA TGTGCCAGCAGCCCCCGGAGCTCCTACAATGAGCAGTTCTTC.